This entry lists 24 T cell receptor beta chains sequenced from one sample in a study of shared clonotypes between healthy human individuals. This table comes from immunoSEQ multiplex PCR, and its TCRdb copy is limited to in-frame clones, with some not included. The sample lists about 1 million clones, about 75% seen once, with roughly 1.4% in the top ten. The sequenced sample was memory CD4+ T cells sorted from blood. This sample's subset: CD45RA-negative fraction. These receptors were taken from a man in his late teens or twenties in good health.

This clone was detected only a few times. The chain uses TRBV18 and TRBJ2-5; D is unresolved. The germline V and J ends were trimmed by 0 bases and 5 bases, with 13 bases remaining between them. Germline values: CDR1 KGHSH, CDR2 LQKENI. The CDR3 runs 15 residues. CDR3 bases: TGTGCCAGCTCACCACCTTTCAGTTTTTGGGAGACCCAGTACTTC. Its protein product is CASSPPFSFWETQYF. The variable domain in full, completed from reference TRBV18 and TRBJ2-5, reads NAGVMQNPRHLVRRRGQEARLRCSPMKGHSHVYWYRQLPEEGLKFMVYLQKENIIDESGMPKERFSAEFPKEGPSILRIQQVVRGDSAAYFCASSPPFSFWETQYFGPGTRLLVL.

Ten or more counts support this clone. The chain combines TRBV4-2 with TRBJ2-2, with 9 bases matching TRBD1. V dropped 0 bases and J dropped 4; count of bases not matched to a gene: 6. The CDR3 runs 17 residues. Germline V gene data show CDR1 as LGHNA and CDR2 as YNFKEQ. CDR3 DNA sequence: TGTGCCAGCAGCCAAGAAGGGACAGGGAAGAGCACCGGGGAGCTGTTTTTT. This sequence encodes CASSQEGTGKSTGELFF.

The V call is TRBV9, the J call TRBJ2-6; the D gene is possibly TRBD1 (5 bases). The CDR3 length is 19 residues. V was shortened by 0 bases and J by 0 bases, with 16 bases between the two germline ends. CDR1 and CDR2 (germline): SGDLS, YYNGEE. The CDR3 DNA reads as TGTGCCAGCAGCGTAGCTGGGGTAGGGGCCGGCTCTGGGGCCAACGTCCTGACTTTC. Translated: CASSVAGVGAGSGANVLTF.

The CDR3 protein is CASSVMWETQYF. In nucleotides, the CDR3 is TGTGCCAGCAGTGTAATGTGGGAGACCCAGTACTTC. The chain joins TRBV2 to TRBJ2-5; D unclear. This CDR3 is 12 amino acids long. CDR1 and CDR2 (germline): SNHLY, FYNNEI. Trimming cost V 4 bases and J 5 bases, with 8 bases left between them. The whole variable domain, remainder taken from reference TRBV2 and TRBJ2-5, is EPEVTQTPSHQVTQMGQEVILRCVPISNHLYFYWYRQILGQKVEFLVSFYNNEISEKSEIFDDQFSVERPDGSNFTLKIRSTKLEDSAMYFCASSVMWETQYFGPGTRLLVL.

The chain joins TRBV4-3 to TRBJ1-2, with a possible D match to TRBD1 (5 bases). The V gene lost 0 bases and the J gene lost 4 bases, with 15 bases spanning the gap. Per germline, CDR1 LGHNA and CDR2 YSLEER. The length of the CDR3 is 16 residues. The CDR3 is CASSQDIRPRGYGYTF. Written as DNA, the CDR3 is TGCGCCAGCAGCCAAGATATCAGGCCAAGGGGCTATGGCTACACCTTC.

This rearrangement joins TRBV7-8 to TRBJ1-1; no reliable D call. V dropped 1 base and J dropped 3 bases, with 9 bases sitting between them. Germline V gives CDR1 SGHVS, CDR2 FQNEAQ. The CDR3 length is 14 residues. In DNA, the CDR3 is TGTGCCAGCAGCTTAGGATTCGTGGACACTGAAGCTTTCTTT. This encodes CASSLGFVDTEAFF.

This clone was seen a handful of times. V is TRBV10-3 and J is TRBJ1-6, with D unclear. The CDR3 length is 14 residues. Trimming pared 0 bases from V and 9 bases from J, leaving 9 bases between. Germline-derived CDR1 and CDR2 are ENHRY and SYGVKD. DNA of the CDR3: TGTGCCATCAGTGAGTCGACCGGGATTTCACCCCTCCACTTT. This sequence encodes CAISESTGISPLHF.

The chain couples TRBV10-3 to TRBJ2-7; D gene uncertain. CDR1 is ENHRY, CDR2 SYGVKD, per germline. The V gene lost 0 bases and the J gene lost 6 bases, with 12 bases spanning the gap. This CDR3 spans 14 amino acids. CDR3 amino acids: CAISESERLREQYF. The CDR3 nucleotides are TGTGCCATCAGTGAGTCAGAGAGACTGCGCGAGCAGTACTTC.

V and J are TRBV28 and TRBJ2-2; D is ambiguous. CDR1 is MDHEN and CDR2 is SYDVKM in the germline V gene. The V end lost 9 bases, the J end lost 0 bases, and 8 bases lay between the germline ends. This CDR3 is built from 13 residues. CDR3 protein: CARMVPNTGELFF. The CDR3 DNA is TGTGCCAGGATGGTCCCGAACACCGGGGAGCTGTTTTTT.

CDR3 bases: TGTGCCAGCAGCTTGCCACAGGACTCCTACGAGCAGTACTTC. Translation gives CASSLPQDSYEQYF. V is TRBV5-6 and J is TRBJ2-5, with D possibly matching TRBD1 (5 bases). The J call could be wrong; TRBJ2-7 is a better fit for the DNA end. The CDR3 extends over 14 amino acids. Germline assignment: CDR1 SGHDT and CDR2 YYEEEE.

The chain links TRBV5-1 to TRBJ1-1, with D unresolved. There are 14 residues in the CDR3. Germline values: CDR1 SGHRS, CDR2 YFSETQ. Trimming pared 5 bases from V and 0 bases from J, leaving 11 bases between. Written as DNA, the CDR3 is TGCGCCAGCAGGATGGCAGGAGTGAACACTGAAGCTTTCTTT. Translating it yields CASRMAGVNTEAFF.

This clone was seen more than once but under ten times. The chain recombines TRBV30 with TRBJ1-5, with 7 bases identical to TRBD1. The CDR3 loop spans 16 amino acids. Trimming cost V 0 bases and J 4 bases; bases outside gene matches: 9. Germline values: CDR1 GTSNPN, CDR2 SVGIG (reference sequence). Here the CDR3 reads CAWSVSTTGNNQPQHF. The CDR3 DNA follows: TGTGCCTGGAGTGTCTCAACGACAGGGAATAATCAGCCCCAGCATTTT.

The chain is built from TRBV30 and TRBJ2-1; tentatively, D is TRBD1 or TRBD2 (5 bases each). CDR1 is GTSNPN and CDR2 is SVGIG in the germline V gene (reference sequence). The CDR3 totals 11 residues. The CDR3 sequence is CGGSSYNEQFF. The CDR3 region has the DNA TGTGGGGGGAGCTCCTACAATGAGCAGTTCTTC.

This chain joins TRBV6-1 and TRBJ1-5; 7 bases fit TRBD1. CDR3 size: 14 residues. V lost 6 bases, J lost 5 bases, and 7 bases stayed unmatched. Germline V gene data show CDR1 as MNHNS and CDR2 as SASEGT. CDR3 in DNA: TGTGCCAGCAGGGCGACAGGGCGTTATCAGCCCCAGCATTTT. This gives the protein CASRATGRYQPQHF.

In regard to this clone: The sample has other DNA sequences that encode this CDR3 too. The chain links TRBV18 to TRBJ1-1; 9 bases are shared with TRBD1. Germline lookup yields CDR1 KGHSH and CDR2 LQKENI. This CDR3 is built from 14 residues. The V gene end was trimmed by 4 bases and the J gene end by 4 bases; junction bases not matched to a gene: 4. The CDR3 bases are TGTGCCAGCTCACAGGGACAGGGAGGCACTGAAGCTTTCTTT. Protein: CASSQGQGGTEAFF. The full variable domain, in which reference TRBV18 and TRBJ1-1 provide the parts outside the CDR3, is NAGVMQNPRHLVRRRGQEARLRCSPMKGHSHVYWYRQLPEEGLKFMVYLQKENIIDESGMPKERFSAEFPKEGPSILRIQQVVRGDSAAYFCASSQGQGGTEAFFGQGTRLTVV.

The rearrangement links TRBV12-5 to TRBJ2-2; D may be TRBD1 (6 bases). The CDR3 totals 17 residues. V was shortened by 0 bases and J by 3 bases, with 14 bases between the two germline ends. From germline, CDR1 is LGHNT and CDR2 FRNRAP. The CDR3 sequence: CASGLVLTGTHTGELFF. The CDR3 DNA follows: TGTGCTAGTGGTTTGGTATTGACAGGAACTCACACCGGGGAGCTGTTTTTT.

This chain uses TRBV10-1 with TRBJ2-3; D ambiguous. CDR3 length equals 11 residues. Germline V CDR1 and CDR2: WNHNN, SYGVQD (reference sequence). V shed 10 bases and J shed 5 bases, with 10 bases lying between them. CDR3 loop: CAMKPGDTQYF. For the CDR3, the DNA is TGCGCCATGAAGCCCGGAGATACGCAGTATTTT.

The chain couples TRBV7-2 to TRBJ1-5; a possible D gene is TRBD1 (6 bases). The CDR3 sequence is 16 residues long. Germline lookup yields CDR1 SGHTA and CDR2 FQGNSA. Trimming left V 4 bases short and J 2 bases short, with 15 bases between. The CDR3 reads CASSSEQGRGNQPQHF. The CDR3, as DNA: TGTGCCAGCAGCTCAGAACAGGGTAGGGGCAATCAGCCCCAGCATTTT.

Comment on this clone: The sample contains more than one DNA sequence encoding this CDR3. V gene TRBV5-6 combines with J gene TRBJ1-6; a possible D gene is TRBD1 (5 bases). CDR3 size: 17 residues. CDR1 SGHDT and CDR2 YYEEEE come from the germline V gene. Trimming removed 0 bases from V and 0 bases from J, with 10 bases in between. CDR3 sequence reads: CASSLEAGSSYNSPLHF. DNA for the CDR3: TGTGCCAGCAGCTTGGAGGCAGGGAGCTCCTATAATTCACCCCTCCACTTT. Together with reference TRBV5-6 and TRBJ1-6, the CDR3 gives the full variable domain: DAGVTQSPTHLIKTRGQQVTLRCSPKSGHDTVSWYQQALGQGPQFIFQYYEEEERQRGNFPDRFSGHQFPNYSSELNVNALLLGDSALYLCASSLEAGSSYNSPLHFGNGTRLTVT.

The chain joins TRBV5-4 to TRBJ2-7; D perhaps matches TRBD1 (6 bases). The length of the CDR3 is 15 residues. Germline CDR1 is SGHNT and CDR2 is YYREEE (reference sequence). V lost 4 bases and J 2 bases, leaving 16 bases between the germline ends. CDR3 nucleotides: TGTGCCAGCAGCAACAGGGAGATTAGGACCTACGAGCAGTACTTC. Translation gives CASSNREIRTYEQYF.

The chain is built from TRBV10-3 and TRBJ1-6; D is undetermined. Germline V gene data show CDR1 as ENHRY and CDR2 as SYGVKD. The CDR3 is 14 amino acids. Trimming shortened V by 3 bases and J by 7 bases, and 10 bases separated the two germline ends. CDR3 in DNA: TGTGCCATCAGTGACACACGCGGGAATTCACCCCTCCACTTT. It codes for CAISDTRGNSPLHF.

For this clone: The sample has other DNA sequences that encode this CDR3 too. This chain joins TRBV5-4 and TRBJ1-1, with 7 bases identical to TRBD1. The germline V gene encodes CDR1 SGHNT and CDR2 YYREEE (reference sequence). The CDR3 contains 15 residues. Trimming cost V 0 bases and J 2 bases; bases outside gene matches: 4. CDR3 loop: CASSLDRGRNTEAFF. CDR3 bases: TGTGCCAGCAGCTTGGACAGGGGTAGAAACACTGAAGCTTTCTTT.

To note about this clone: Other nucleotide sequences from this sample produce the same CDR3. The gene calls are TRBV6-1 and TRBJ1-3, with D unresolved. Germline V CDR1 and CDR2: MNHNS, SASEGT. This CDR3 region has 15 residues. The V end was cut by 0 bases, the J end by 2 bases, with 8 bases between. In DNA form, the CDR3 reads TGTGCCAGCAGTGAAGCTGGAGGGACTGGAAACACCATATATTTT. It encodes CASSEAGGTGNTIYF.

This chain connects TRBV6-1 to TRBJ1-3; D might be TRBD1 (5 bases). Looked up from germline, CDR1 is MNHNS and CDR2 is SASEGT. The CDR3 extends over 17 amino acids. The V end lost 4 bases, the J end lost 0 bases, and 16 bases lay between the germline ends. CDR3 sequence reads: CASSVNRDAGSGNTIYF. CDR3 coding DNA: TGTGCCAGCAGTGTCAACCGGGACGCCGGCTCTGGAAACACCATATATTTT.